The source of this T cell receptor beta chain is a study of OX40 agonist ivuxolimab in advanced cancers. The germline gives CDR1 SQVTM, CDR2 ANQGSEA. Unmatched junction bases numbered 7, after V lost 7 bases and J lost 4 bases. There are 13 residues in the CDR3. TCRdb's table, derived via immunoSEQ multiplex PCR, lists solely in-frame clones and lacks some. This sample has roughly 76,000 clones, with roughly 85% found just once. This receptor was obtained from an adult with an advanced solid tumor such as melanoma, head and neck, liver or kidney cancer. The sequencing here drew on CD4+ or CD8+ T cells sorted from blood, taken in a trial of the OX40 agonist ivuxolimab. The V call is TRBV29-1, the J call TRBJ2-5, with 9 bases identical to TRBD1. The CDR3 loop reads CSGFGTGRETQYF. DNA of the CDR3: TGCAGCGGCTTCGGGACAGGGCGAGAGACCCAGTACTTC.